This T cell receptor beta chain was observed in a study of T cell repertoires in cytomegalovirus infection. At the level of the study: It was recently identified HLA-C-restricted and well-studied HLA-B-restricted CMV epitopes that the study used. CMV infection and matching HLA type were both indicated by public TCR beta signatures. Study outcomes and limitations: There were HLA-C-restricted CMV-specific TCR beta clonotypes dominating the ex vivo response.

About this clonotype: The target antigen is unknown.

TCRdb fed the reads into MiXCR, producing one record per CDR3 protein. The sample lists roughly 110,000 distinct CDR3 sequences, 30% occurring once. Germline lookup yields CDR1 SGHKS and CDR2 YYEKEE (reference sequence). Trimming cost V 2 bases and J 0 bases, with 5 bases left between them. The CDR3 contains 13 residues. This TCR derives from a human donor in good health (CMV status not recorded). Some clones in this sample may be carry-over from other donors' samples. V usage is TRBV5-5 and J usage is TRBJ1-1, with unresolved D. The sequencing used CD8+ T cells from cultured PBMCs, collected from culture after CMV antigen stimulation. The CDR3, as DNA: TGTGCCAGCAGCTTTACTTTGAACACTGAAGCTTTCTTT. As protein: CASSFTLNTEAFF. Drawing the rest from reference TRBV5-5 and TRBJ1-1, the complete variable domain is DAGVTQSPTHLIKTRGQQVTLRCSPISGHKSVSWYQQVLGQGPQFIFQYYEKEERGRGNFPDRFSARQFPNYSSELNVNALLLGDSALYLCASSFTLNTEAFFGQGTRLTVV.